These 19 T cell receptor beta chains were all obtained from the same sample, sequenced in a study of shared clonotypes between healthy human individuals. Data came from immunoSEQ multiplex PCR; TCRdb stores just in-frame clones and leaves some out. The sample holds approximately 2.5 million clones, 93% seen once. Sequenced: naive CD4+ T cells from PBMCs. Subset noted: CD45RA+ positively selected. Every receptor here comes from a man between 18 and 35 years old in good health. Some clones in this sample may be carry-over from other donors' samples.

The genes are TRBV2 and TRBJ2-5; maybe TRBD1 (6 bases). Germline V CDR1 and CDR2: SNHLY, FYNNEI. The CDR3 consists of 14 residues. Deletions cut 5 bases from V and 11 bases from J, with 21 bases between. CDR3 sequence reads: CASSRRDIQSSQYF. The CDR3 bases are TGTGCCAGCAGTCGCCGGGACATCCAATCATCACAGTACTTC.

V usage is TRBV14 and J usage is TRBJ2-7; D unresolved. V was trimmed by 1 base and J by 2 bases, leaving 6 bases between them. Germline CDR1 SGHDN, CDR2 FVKESK. This CDR3 is 13 amino acids long. In DNA form, the CDR3 reads TGTGCCAGCAGCCAAGTCGTAGCCTACGAGCAGTACTTC. This gives the protein CASSQVVAYEQYF.

As DNA, the CDR3 is TGTGCCAGCAGCTTAGGTGAAGCAGCACTCTCCTACGAGCAGTACTTC. Protein product: CASSLGEAALSYEQYF. The V gene is TRBV7-9, the J gene TRBJ2-7; unclear D gene. Germline V gives CDR1 SEHNR, CDR2 FQNEAQ (reference sequence). CDR3 length: 16 residues. The V end was cut by 1 base, the J end by 0 bases, with 13 bases between.

This rearrangement joins TRBV4-3 to TRBJ1-4; 9 bases are a match to TRBD1. Unmatched junction bases numbered 12, after V lost 5 bases and J lost 8 bases. Germline V CDR1 and CDR2: LGHNA, YSLEER. The CDR3 totals 16 residues. Here the CDR3 reads CASSFTPGQGKEKLFF. The DNA of the CDR3 is TGCGCCAGCAGCTTCACACCGGGACAGGGAAAAGAAAAACTGTTTTTT.

The chain has TRBV5-4 and TRBJ2-7; D ambiguous. The CDR3 runs to 15 residues. CDR1 is SGHNT, CDR2 YYREEE, per germline (reference sequence). Trimming removed 4 bases at V and 2 bases at J, with 16 bases between. Here the CDR3 reads CASSTGVAGPYEQYF. Here the CDR3 DNA reads TGTGCCAGCAGCACGGGCGTGGCCGGGCCCTACGAGCAGTACTTC.

This rearrangement joins TRBV28 to TRBJ2-3, with 9 positions matching TRBD2. The V segment lost 8 bases and the J segment 7 bases; nucleotides outside the gene matches: 13. The CDR3 consists of 15 residues. Germline CDR1 is MDHEN and CDR2 is SYDVKM. The CDR3 region has the DNA TGTGCCAGCCGCATCAATAGCGGGAGTATATATACGCAGTATTTT. Amino acids: CASRINSGSIYTQYF.

A single count supports this clone. The CDR3 nucleotides are TGTGCCTGGAGTTTAATTACGGGACCCTACGAGCAGTACTTC. It encodes CAWSLITGPYEQYF. The chain couples TRBV30 to TRBJ2-7; D could derive from TRBD1 or TRBD2 (5 bases each). V was trimmed by 2 bases and J by 2 bases, leaving 13 bases between them. Germline assignment: CDR1 GTSNPN and CDR2 SVGIG (reference sequence). CDR3 size: 14 residues.

The chain recombines TRBV29-1 with TRBJ2-7; D gene unclear. The V gene lost 0 bases and the J gene lost 5 bases, with 14 bases spanning the gap. This CDR3 has 14 residues. The germline CDR1 and CDR2 sequences are SQVTM and ANQGSEA. The CDR3 DNA is TGCAGCGTTGAAGACCGATATGTGAGAAACGAGCAGTACTTC. Translation: CSVEDRYVRNEQYF.

The V and J genes are TRBV19 and TRBJ1-1; D may be TRBD1 (6 bases). The CDR3 length is 13 residues. Germline V gene sequence: CDR1 LNHDA, CDR2 SQIVND (reference sequence). V was trimmed by 1 base and J by 14 bases, leaving 17 bases between them. The CDR3, as DNA: TGTGCCAGTAGTATAGCGACAGGTGGGGCCCTCTTCTTT. Residues: CASSIATGGALFF.

Only one count was recorded for this clone. CDR3 region: CASTGHNEQFF. The CDR3 bases are TGTGCCAGCACAGGTCACAATGAGCAGTTCTTC. The chain combines TRBV28 with TRBJ2-1, with D unresolved. The length of the CDR3 is 11 residues. Germline-derived CDR1 and CDR2 are MDHEN and SYDVKM. Deletions cut 7 bases from V and 5 bases from J, with 6 bases between.

The rearrangement uses TRBV6-5 and TRBJ2-7; D remains ambiguous. Trimming took off 0 bases at V and 2 bases at J, with 11 bases between the two ends. CDR1 is MNHEY and CDR2 is SVGAGI in the germline V gene. The CDR3 totals 15 residues. The CDR3 DNA reads TGTGCCAGCAGTTACTCTCGTGAGATAACCTACGAGCAGTACTTC. Its protein is CASSYSREITYEQYF.

Only one count was recorded for this clone. The CDR3 here is CASSQEGLPNTDTQYF. CDR3 sequence (DNA): TGTGCCAGCAGCCAAGAGGGACTTCCCAACACAGATACGCAGTATTTT. The chain couples TRBV4-2 to TRBJ2-3, with D possibly matching TRBD2 (6 bases). The length of the CDR3 is 16 residues. V was cut by 0 bases and J by 2 bases, with 12 bases left in between. Germline CDR1 is LGHNA and CDR2 is YNFKEQ.

V gene TRBV7-9 combines with J gene TRBJ2-4, with D possibly TRBD1 on 6 matching bases. The V end was cut by 6 bases, the J end by 6 bases, with 15 bases between. Germline CDR1 and CDR2: SEHNR and FQNEAQ (reference sequence). This CDR3 has 14 amino acids. CDR3 nucleotides: TGTGCCAGCAGTAATAGGGCCAGGGGAAACATTCAGTACTTC. It yields the protein CASSNRARGNIQYF.

This chain uses TRBV14 with TRBJ2-1; 14 bases fit TRBD2. With V trimmed by 4 bases and J by 9 bases, 8 bases remained unmatched. The germline V gene has CDR1 SGHDN and CDR2 FVKESK. This CDR3 is built from 16 residues. CDR3 nucleotides: TGTGCCAGCAGCCGACCGACTAGCGGGAGGGCCACTGAGCAGTTCTTC. The encoded protein is CASSRPTSGRATEQFF.

The chain combines TRBV5-1 with TRBJ2-1; TRBD2 agrees at 9 bases. The CDR3 has 17 residues. V shed 0 bases, J shed 4 bases, and the junction held 8 bases outside the gene matches. Germline V gene lookup returns CDR1 SGHRS and CDR2 YFSETQ. The CDR3 nucleotides read TGCGCCAGCAGCTTGGCCCTTAGCGGGAGTGGATACAATGAGCAGTTCTTC. This gives the protein CASSLALSGSGYNEQFF.

The chain is built from TRBV5-1 and TRBJ2-3; D remains ambiguous. Germline values: CDR1 SGHRS, CDR2 YFSETQ. The CDR3 extends over 11 amino acids. The germline V and J ends were trimmed by 6 bases and 8 bases, with 10 bases remaining between them. CDR3 coding DNA: TGCGCCAGCAAACTATCGGGTACGCAGTATTTT. Translating gives CASKLSGTQYF. The variable domain in full, completed from reference TRBV5-1 and TRBJ2-3, reads KAGVTQTPRYLIKTRGQQVTLSCSPISGHRSVSWYQQTPGQGLQFLFEYFSETQRNKGNFPGRFSGRQFSNSRSEMNVSTLELGDSALYLCASKLSGTQYFGPGTRLTVL.

The J gene is TRBJ2-1, the V gene TRBV19, with D uncertain. V was cut by 4 bases and J by 6 bases, with 13 bases left in between. Germline values: CDR1 LNHDA, CDR2 SQIVND (reference sequence). The CDR3 spans 14 residues. CDR3: CASSRRSLPNEQFF. Here the CDR3 DNA reads TGTGCCAGTAGTAGAAGGTCACTACCCAATGAGCAGTTCTTC. Supplemented by reference TRBV19 and TRBJ2-1, the full variable domain reads DGGITQSPKYLFRKEGQNVTLSCEQNLNHDAMYWYRQDPGQGLRLIYYSQIVNDFQKGDIAEGYSVSREKKESFPLTVTSAQKNPTAFYLCASSRRSLPNEQFFGPGTRLTVL.

This chain connects TRBV5-1 to TRBJ2-7; TRBD1 matches at 8 bases. This CDR3 contains 16 residues. CDR1 SGHRS and CDR2 YFSETQ come from the germline V gene. Trimming took 5 bases from V and 2 from J; bases not matched to a gene: 12. DNA of the CDR3: TGCGCCAGCAGGACAGGGGCTCTCACTAGCCCCTACGAGCAGTACTTC. As protein: CASRTGALTSPYEQYF.

CDR3: CASSPPWGTSVHNEQFF. The CDR3 DNA reads TGTGCCAGCTCACCACCGTGGGGGACTAGCGTACACAATGAGCAGTTCTTC. The J gene is TRBJ2-1, the V gene TRBV18; TRBD2 agrees at 10 bases. This CDR3 contains 17 residues. V lost 0 bases to trimming and J lost 5 bases; unmatched junction nucleotides: 7. The germline V gene encodes CDR1 KGHSH and CDR2 LQKENI.